These T cell receptor beta chains were read from a single sample in a study of neoadjuvant anti-PD-1 for oral cavity cancer. Only in-frame clones appear in the TCRdb table, and some are missing; sequencing was by immunoSEQ multiplex PCR. The sample yields more than 11,000 clones, roughly 70% seen once. The sample was PBMCs, taken after nivolumab (anti-PD-1) treatment. The receptors originated from a person aged 40 to 85 with oral cavity squamous cell carcinoma. Each CDR3 is given with its conserved first and last residue. The D gene is left open where the match is weak. Rows give clone size only sometimes, using once, few, many, or a class for an expanded clone.

j_gene | d_gene | abundance | v_gene | CDR3nt | CDR3aa
TRBJ1-4 | . | . | TRBV6-5 | TGTGCCAGCAGAACCGGGGGAAAACTGTTTTTT | CASRTGGKLFF
TRBJ2-3 | TRBD2 | . | TRBV9 | TGTGCCAGCAGCGTAGGTGCTAGCGGATTTCAATACACAGATACGCAGTATTTT | CASSVGASGFQYTDTQYF
TRBJ2-7 | TRBD1 | . | TRBV29-1 | TGCAGCGTTGAAGTTCGGAGGGACAGGGAAGATTGGAGCTCCTACGAGCAGTACTTC | CSVEVRRDREDWSSYEQYF
TRBJ2-6 | . | . | TRBV4-1 | TGCGCCAGCAGCCAAGCAAGGGGGGCGGTTGGGGCCAACGTCCTGACTTTC | CASSQARGAVGANVLTF
TRBJ2-2 | TRBD2 | few | TRBV10-3 | TGTGCCATCAGGCCCGGGACTAGCGGTCCGAACACCGGGGAGCTGTTTTTT | CAIRPGTSGPNTGELFF
TRBJ2-7 | TRBD1 | . | TRBV11-3 | TGTGCCAGCAGCGTAGGGACAGTTGGTGAGCAGTACTTC | CASSVGTVGEQYF
TRBJ1-1 | . | . | TRBV28 | TGTGCCAGCACTCAAAGCGGGGGCGCTTCTGAAGCTTTCTTT | CASTQSGGASEAFF
TRBJ1-5 | TRBD1 | . | TRBV12-5 | TGTGCTAGTGGTTTGGTAACCGCGGGACAGACCCTTCGGCCCCAGCATTTT | CASGLVTAGQTLRPQHF
TRBJ1-1 | . | few | TRBV7-6 | TGTGCCAGCAGCCGGGCATTCAGATCACGGAACACTGAAGCTTTCTTT | CASSRAFRSRNTEAFF
TRBJ2-7 | . | . | TRBV30 | TGTGCCTGGAGAGGAATCGACACGAGCTCCTACGAGCAGTACTTC | CAWRGIDTSSYEQYF
TRBJ2-1 | . | . | TRBV7-3 | TGTGCCAGCAGCTTAGGGGCAGTCGGTGAGCAGTTCTTC | CASSLGAVGEQFF
TRBJ1-2 | . | . | TRBV6-5 | TGTGCCAGCAGCCGGGGGGCGCAGGGTGGCTACACCTTC | CASSRGAQGGYTF
TRBJ1-2 | . | . | TRBV2 | TGTGCCAGCAGTGAAGAAGTCGGCGGAGCCTTGGGAGGCTACACCTTC | CASSEEVGGALGGYTF
TRBJ1-1 | . | few | TRBV19 | TGTGCCAGTAGTATAGGGGGGGAACTTGAAGCTTTCTTT | CASSIGGELEAFF
TRBJ1-2 | . | . | TRBV30 | TGTGCCAGCCAGGAACTTAACTATGGCTACACCTTC | CASQELNYGYTF
TRBJ2-1 | TRBD2 | few | TRBV19 | TGTGCCAGCACGGGGGGTTGGTACAATGAGCAGTTCTTC | CASTGGWYNEQFF
TRBJ2-3 | . | . | TRBV7-3 | TGTGCCAGCAGCTTGATGAGTGATACGCAGTATTTT | CASSLMSDTQYF
TRBJ2-1 | TRBD1 | . | TRBV9 | TGTGCCAGCAGCAAGGGACAGGGTTGGAATGAGCAGTTCTTC | CASSKGQGWNEQFF
TRBJ2-7 | TRBD1 | . | TRBV9 | TGTGCCAGCAGCGCAAGACAGGGTAGCAACTACGAGCAGTACTTC | CASSARQGSNYEQYF
TRBJ1-2 | . | . | TRBV7-8 | TGTGCCAGCAGCTATACCGGGGTCGGCTATGGCTACACCTTC | CASSYTGVGYGYTF
TRBJ2-2 | TRBD2 | . | TRBV5-6 | TGTGCCAGCAGCCTTAATAGCGGGAGGCCCTTCACCGGGGAGCTGTTTTTT | CASSLNSGRPFTGELFF
TRBJ1-1 | . | . | TRBV2 | TGTGCCAGCAGTCGCCGACAGGAGAACACTGAAGCTTTCTTT | CASSRRQENTEAFF
TRBJ2-1 | TRBD2 | once | TRBV29-1 | TGCAGCGTCGAAAGCGGGGTTGGGTGGAATGAGCAGTTCTTC | CSVESGVGWNEQFF
TRBJ1-1 | . | . | TRBV4-2 | TGTGCCAGCAGCCAAGATGGGCAGCCCAGCATTGAAGCTTTCTTT | CASSQDGQPSIEAFF
TRBJ1-1 | . | . | TRBV5-4 | TGTGCCAGCAGCTTGAACCCCGTGGGGGGGAGGACTGAAGCTTTCTTT | CASSLNPVGGRTEAFF
TRBJ2-5 | TRBD2 | . | TRBV18 | TGTGCCAGCCACGCTAGCGGGGGTCAAGAGACCCAGTACTTC | CASHASGGQETQYF
TRBJ2-7 | . | . | TRBV6-1 | TGTGCCAGCAGCCCGGGACTGACCTACGAGCAGTACTTC | CASSPGLTYEQYF
TRBJ1-6 | . | . | TRBV6-5 | TGTGCCAGCAGATTTTTCGACAGGAGAAATTCACCCCTCCACTTT | CASRFFDRRNSPLHF
TRBJ2-5 | . | few | TRBV9 | TGTGCCAGCAGCGGGGACACGGTGCAAGAGACCCAGTACTTC | CASSGDTVQETQYF
TRBJ2-3 | . | once | TRBV14 | TGTGCCAGCAGCCGCTTCCAGTCAGATACGCAGTATTTT | CASSRFQSDTQYF
TRBJ1-1 | . | . | TRBV6-1 | TGTGCCACCAAGAGACAGCTCATGAACACTGAAGCTTTCTTT | CATKRQLMNTEAFF
TRBJ1-3 | . | . | TRBV7-8 | TGTGCCAGCAGCATGAGACTGACGACAGTTTTCTCTGGAAACACCATATATTTT | CASSMRLTTVFSGNTIYF
TRBJ1-5 | . | . | TRBV7-8 | TGTGCCAGCAGCTCATCAATGAACAGGGTCGGGCCCAATCAGCCCCAGCATTTT | CASSSSMNRVGPNQPQHF
TRBJ1-2 | . | . | TRBV6-5 | TGTGCCAGCGGTACAGGGAGGGTCTACACCTTC | CASGTGRVYTF
TRBJ2-1 | . | . | TRBV13 | TGTGCCAGCAGGCCCCAGAGGCGGGGTTACAATGAGCAGTTCTTC | CASRPQRRGYNEQFF
TRBJ2-3 | . | . | TRBV5-1 | TGCGCCAGCAGCGCGAGCGGAAGCACAGATACGCAGTATTTT | CASSASGSTDTQYF
TRBJ2-2 | . | . | TRBV6-1 | TGTGCCAGCAGTCCAGGGTGGCGGACCGGGGAGCTGTTTTTT | CASSPGWRTGELFF
TRBJ1-1 | . | . | TRBV9 | TGTGCCAGCAGCGCACTAATGGGGAACACTGAAGCTTTCTTT | CASSALMGNTEAFF
TRBJ2-7 | . | . | TRBV27 | TGTGCCAGCAGTTCCCCTCATCCGGAGGGGCTGGACGAGCAGTACTTC | CASSSPHPEGLDEQYF
TRBJ2-7 | . | . | TRBV5-1 | TGCGCCAGCAGCTTGGCCGCGGGCAGCCACTACGAGCAGTACTTC | CASSLAAGSHYEQYF
TRBJ2-3 | TRBD2 | . | TRBV4-1 | TGCGCCAGCAGCCAAATCCCGGGCGGGAGGGGTACAGATACGCAGTATTTT | CASSQIPGGRGTDTQYF
TRBJ2-5 | . | . | TRBV7-8 | TGTGCCAGCAGCTCCTATACCCAAGAGACCCAGTACTTC | CASSSYTQETQYF
TRBJ1-1 | . | few | TRBV7-9 | TGTGCCAGCACCGATAACTCCAGGCAGGCGTACACTGAAGCTTTCTTT | CASTDNSRQAYTEAFF
TRBJ2-5 | TRBD1 | few | TRBV4-1 | TGCGCCAGCAGCCAGACAGGGGTGGGTGTTTCAGGAGAGACCCAGTACTTC | CASSQTGVGVSGETQYF
TRBJ2-3 | . | once | TRBV15 | TGTGCCACCAGCAGAGACAGGGGTGGCACAGATACGCAGTATTTT | CATSRDRGGTDTQYF
TRBJ2-3 | TRBD2 | . | TRBV7-6 | TGTGCCAGCAGCTTAGGCCCGGGACTAGCGGGGGGGCTGGGAGATACGCAGTATTTT | CASSLGPGLAGGLGDTQYF
TRBJ2-5 | . | . | TRBV30 | TGTGCCTGGAGCTGGGGAGTTCAGAAGACCCAGTACTTC | CAWSWGVQKTQYF
TRBJ2-1 | . | . | TRBV19 | TGTGCCAGTAGTATTTGGGGTAAAGCAGGGATGGACAATGAGCAGTTCTTC | CASSIWGKAGMDNEQFF